The 24 T cell receptor beta chains in this list originate from one sample, sequenced in a study of spatial heterogeneity in lung cancer. The time point: sample taken at primary tumor resection. Each CDR3 protein gets one entry after TCRdb re-called the 5' RACE reads with MiXCR. The sample has fewer than 3,000 distinct CDR3 sequences, around 9% seen once. Specimen: normal lung tissue next to the tumor, collected at surgery. The receptor set was obtained from a female donor with early-stage non-small cell lung cancer.

V gene TRBV28 combines with J gene TRBJ2-1; tentatively, D is TRBD2 (5 bases). The CDR3 length is 13 residues. Deletions cut 7 bases from V and 5 bases from J, with 12 bases between. The germline CDR1 and CDR2 sequences are MDHEN and SYDVKM. The CDR3 reads CASKRTINNEQFF. The CDR3 DNA follows: TGTGCCAGCAAGCGGACGATTAACAATGAGCAGTTCTTC.

This clonotype has at least ten counts. CDR3 nucleotides: TGCGCCAGCAGCTCAATTGAGGGAACAGATACGCAGTATTTT. Its translation is CASSSIEGTDTQYF. The chain joins TRBV5-1 to TRBJ2-3; tentatively, D is TRBD2 (5 bases). The V and J ends lost 3 bases and 3 bases respectively, with 11 bases between them. The germline V gene encodes CDR1 SGHRS and CDR2 YFSETQ. CDR3 length: 14 residues.

By frequency in the sample, this clonotype is medium-sized. The V call is TRBV5-1, the J call TRBJ2-3, with D tentatively TRBD1 (5 bases). V lost 0 bases to trimming and J lost 2 bases, with 10 bases between them. The CDR3 is 15 residues long. The germline V gene encodes CDR1 SGHRS and CDR2 YFSETQ. The CDR3 coding sequence is TGCGCCAGCAGCTTGGGAGCAGGGTTCACAGATACGCAGTATTTT. It translates to CASSLGAGFTDTQYF.

This clonotype came up a few times. The chain employs TRBV28 and TRBJ2-7, with D maybe TRBD2 (6 bases). Trimming removed 4 bases from V and 5 bases from J, with 21 bases in between. The CDR3 is 16 amino acids. CDR1 MDHEN and CDR2 SYDVKM come from the germline V gene. The DNA for the CDR3 is TGTGCCAGCAGTTCCCGGGTCCGGGGCGGGGACGACGAGCAGTACGTC. It yields the protein CASSSRVRGGDDEQYV.

This clonotype rates as medium-sized (0.01 to 0.1%). The genes are TRBV4-3 and TRBJ2-2; the match to TRBD2 covers 9 bases. Germline values: CDR1 LGHNA, CDR2 YSLEER. There are 15 residues in the CDR3. Unmatched junction bases numbered 3, after V lost 4 bases and J lost 3 bases. CDR3 nucleotides: TGCGCCAGCAGCCTCATAGCGGGGGACACCGGGGAGCTGTTTTTT. This translates into CASSLIAGDTGELFF.

By its share, this clonotype is medium-sized (0.01 to 0.1%). The chain combines TRBV6-2 or TRBV6-3 with TRBJ2-1; TRBD2 aligns across 9 bases. The germline gives CDR1 MNHEY, CDR2 SVGEGT. After removal of 0 bases from V and 6 bases from J, the junction contained 9 bases not matched to a gene. The CDR3 is made up of 17 amino acids. The CDR3 DNA reads TGTGCCAGCAGTTACTCGGTGGGCGGGAGGGGCCGCAATGAGCAGTTCTTC. Protein: CASSYSVGGRGRNEQFF.

This clonotype is categorized as medium-sized. V gene TRBV27 combines with J gene TRBJ1-5; D may be TRBD1 (5 bases). The CDR3 sequence is 15 residues long. CDR1 and CDR2 from the germline V gene are MNHEY and SMNVEV (reference sequence). Trimming cost V 5 bases and J 2 bases, with 13 bases left between them. The CDR3 DNA reads TGTGCCAGCAGTGGGAGCGGGACGGGCAATCAGCCCCAGCATTTT. It encodes CASSGSGTGNQPQHF.

This clonotype is medium-sized within its sample. The V call is TRBV4-3, the J call TRBJ2-3; TRBD2 matches 8 bases. J lost 2 bases, V lost 3 bases, and 4 bases had no gene match. The germline gives CDR1 LGHNA, CDR2 YSLEER. This CDR3 comprises 15 residues. The CDR3 bases are TGCGCCAGCAGCCAGCCGGGAGGGCCCACAGATACGCAGTATTTT. It yields the protein CASSQPGGPTDTQYF.

In its sample, this clonotype is medium-sized (0.01 to 0.1%). The chain has TRBV29-1 and TRBJ1-2, with D unresolved. V lost 7 bases to trimming and J lost 0 bases, with 6 bases between them. Germline CDR1 reads SQVTM; CDR2 reads ANQGSEA. CDR3 length: 11 residues. The CDR3 DNA reads as TGCAGCGGAGGCTCTAACTATGGCTACACCTTC. Amino acid sequence: CSGGSNYGYTF.

This clonotype is medium-sized by share. The V call is TRBV5-1, the J call TRBJ1-2; D gene uncertain. Between the trimmed V and J ends, which lost 0 bases and 2 bases, there was a span of 5 bases. The CDR3 length is 13 residues. The germline V gene encodes CDR1 SGHRS and CDR2 YFSETQ. CDR3 in DNA: TGCGCCAGCAGCTTGGAACCAAACTATGGCTACACCTTC. It yields the protein CASSLEPNYGYTF.

V gene TRBV5-1 combines with J gene TRBJ2-3; 10 nucleotides match TRBD2. The germline V gene has CDR1 SGHRS and CDR2 YFSETQ. This CDR3 has 17 amino acids. Unmatched junction bases numbered 13, after V lost 4 bases and J lost 5 bases. CDR3: CASSKSRTSGAGDTQYF. The CDR3 DNA is TGCGCCAGCAGCAAGTCCCGAACTAGCGGGGCCGGAGATACGCAGTATTTT.

Judged by abundance, this clonotype is medium-sized. The rearrangement links TRBV29-1 to TRBJ2-7; TRBD2 aligns across 7 bases. CDR3 size: 12 residues. V lost 4 bases, J lost 2 bases, and 2 bases stayed unmatched. Looked up from germline, CDR1 is SQVTM and CDR2 is ANQGSEA. As DNA, the CDR3 is TGCAGCGTTGCCAGCGGGGCCTACGAGCAGTACTTC. Protein: CSVASGAYEQYF.

By share, this clonotype counts as medium-sized. V and J are TRBV7-9 and TRBJ1-1, with D unclear. Between the trimmed V and J ends, which lost 5 bases and 7 bases, there was a span of 14 bases. The CDR3 consists of 13 residues. From germline, CDR1 is SEHNR and CDR2 FQNEAQ (reference sequence). DNA of the CDR3: TGTGCCAGCAGCCCCCCCGCGGACGGTGAAGCTTTCTTT. Translated, it gives CASSPPADGEAFF. Supplemented by reference TRBV7-9 and TRBJ1-1, the full variable domain reads DTGVSQNPRHKITKRGQNVTFRCDPISEHNRLYWYRQTLGQGPEFLTYFQNEAQLEKSRLLSDRFSAERPKGSFSTLEIQRTEQGDSAMYLCASSPPADGEAFFGQGTRLTVV.

This clonotype is classed as medium-sized. The chain uses TRBV14 and TRBJ2-1; D gene unclear. The germline gives CDR1 SGHDN, CDR2 FVKESK. CDR3 size: 16 residues. With 3 bases removed from V and 2 bases from J, the gap between germline ends came to 14 bases. In DNA form, the CDR3 reads TGTGCCAGCAGCCAGTGGCGGCCCTTCCCCTACAATGAGCAGTTCTTC. Its protein product is CASSQWRPFPYNEQFF. Full variable domain (remainder filled in from reference TRBV14 and TRBJ2-1): EAGVTQFPSHSVIEKGQTVTLRCDPISGHDNLYWYRRVMGKEIKFLLHFVKESKQDESGMPNNRFLAERTGGTYSTLKVQPAELEDSGVYFCASSQWRPFPYNEQFFGPGTRLTVL.

By share of the sample, this clonotype is medium-sized. V gene TRBV28 combines with J gene TRBJ2-7; D perhaps matches TRBD1 (5 bases). This CDR3 has 12 residues. The germline CDR1 and CDR2 sequences are MDHEN and SYDVKM. Trimming left V 6 bases short and J 6 bases short, with 12 bases between. The DNA for the CDR3 is TGTGCCAGCAGCTCCAGGGTTTCCGAGCAGTACGTC. It codes for CASSSRVSEQYV.

By share, this clonotype ranks as medium-sized. This sequence joins TRBV7-9 and TRBJ1-6; no firm D call. The CDR3 consists of 13 residues. V lost 5 bases and J lost 13, with 15 bases in between. In germline, CDR1 is SEHNR, CDR2 FQNEAQ (reference sequence). CDR3 nucleotides: TGTGCCAGCAGCACCCAGGCGGGCACGCCCCTCCACTTT. Its protein is CASSTQAGTPLHF.

At least ten counts were recorded for this clonotype. The V gene is TRBV4-2, the J gene TRBJ1-1, with D perhaps matching TRBD1 (6 bases). V was clipped by 5 bases and J by 12 bases, with 16 bases between them. Germline CDR1 LGHNA, CDR2 YNFKEQ. The CDR3 runs 12 residues. CDR3 amino acids: CASSGGAGLSFF. The CDR3, as DNA: TGTGCCAGCAGCGGGGGCGCGGGCCTTTCTTTCTTT.

This clonotype is deemed medium-sized. This chain connects TRBV12-3 or TRBV12-4 to TRBJ2-5; the D is unclear. Between the trimmed V and J ends, which lost 6 bases and 5 bases, there was a span of 7 bases. The CDR3 spans 11 residues. The CDR3: CASSFSETQYF. In nucleotides, the CDR3 is TGTGCCAGCAGCTTTAGCGAGACCCAGTACTTC.

V gene TRBV7-6 combines with J gene TRBJ1-5; D perhaps matches TRBD1 (6 bases). Germline CDR1 and CDR2: SGHVS and FNYEAQ. V was shortened by 1 base and J by 4 bases, with 14 bases between the two germline ends. The CDR3 extends over 16 amino acids. The CDR3 region is CASSLGCDRRNQPQHF. The CDR3 DNA follows: TGTGCCAGCAGCTTAGGCTGTGACAGGCGGAATCAGCCCCAGCATTTT.

In its sample, this clonotype ranks as large. V is TRBV18 and J is TRBJ2-5; TRBD1 is a possible D gene (5 bases). This CDR3 spans 15 amino acids. Trimming pared 6 bases from V and 2 bases from J, leaving 16 bases between. CDR1 is KGHSH and CDR2 is LQKENI in the germline V gene. The chain's CDR3 is CASSPDQTVQETQYF. The CDR3 nucleotides are TGTGCCAGCTCGCCTGATCAGACAGTACAAGAGACCCAGTACTTC.

The sample holds many counts of this clonotype. The chain recombines TRBV6-6 with TRBJ2-3; the D gene is possibly TRBD1 (5 bases). V was clipped by 5 bases and J by 6 bases, with 18 bases between them. The germline gives CDR1 MNHNY, CDR2 SVGAGI (reference sequence). The CDR3 consists of 15 residues. The CDR3 DNA reads as TGTGCCAGCAGTATTCAAAGACAGAGTTGGGATACGCAGTATTTT. Translation: CASSIQRQSWDTQYF.

This clonotype is termed medium-sized. The J gene is TRBJ1-1, the V gene TRBV6-5; 7 bases line up with TRBD1. The CDR3 totals 17 residues. CDR1 and CDR2 from the germline V gene are MNHEY and SVGAGI. Trimming took 6 bases from V and 12 from J; bases not matched to a gene: 25. The CDR3 loop reads CASSTLRQGGFEKLTFF. DNA of the CDR3: TGTGCCAGCAGCACCCTCCGACAGGGCGGATTTGAGAAATTGACTTTCTTT.

By frequency in the sample, this clonotype is medium-sized. The V and J genes are TRBV19 and TRBJ2-3, with D possibly matching TRBD1 (6 bases). Germline CDR1 reads LNHDA; CDR2 reads SQIVND (reference sequence). Trimming took 5 bases from V and 5 from J, leaving 20 bases between them. The CDR3 covers 16 residues. In DNA form, the CDR3 reads TGTGCCAGTAGTGGCGCGAGGACAGCTGGATTAGATACGCAGTATTTT. It codes for CASSGARTAGLDTQYF.

This clonotype was observed many times. This chain connects TRBV29-1 to TRBJ2-5; perhaps TRBD1 as D (6 bases). The CDR3 length is 14 residues. In germline, CDR1 is SQVTM, CDR2 ANQGSEA. V dropped 5 bases and J dropped 0 bases, with 13 bases sitting between them. CDR3 sequence reads: CSVRPGEYQETQYF. In DNA form, the CDR3 reads TGCAGCGTTCGCCCAGGGGAGTACCAAGAGACCCAGTACTTC.